This T cell receptor (beta chain) was captured in a study of read filtering for tumor transcriptome and immune sequencing. Study-wide context: TCR-mapped reads were about 3.5 to 10.27 million with IR-seq versus roughly 85 to 1,300 with RNA-seq.

Germline CDR1 SQVTM, CDR2 ANQGSEA. The CDR3 runs 13 residues. Study-level results: RNA-seq captured clonotypes less deeply and reliably than IR-seq. Roughly 80% of IR-seq clonotypes had one read, totaling about 3.3% of reads; RNA-seq: around 77% and 45%. Without single-read clonotypes, shared clonotype proportions correlated more between IR-seq and RNA-seq.

This clonotype was counted only a few times. Its cognate antigen is unknown. A much bigger clone sits one base away, suggesting this may be a read error. Molecular barcoded adaptors covering alpha/delta and beta/gamma chains were used on roughly 400 ng RNA. MiXCR, run by TCRdb on the reads, gives a single entry per CDR3 protein. The sample lists about 23,000 distinct CDR3 sequences; roughly an eighth were seen once. Sequenced: a population of CD138-negative cells sorted from bone marrow. The sequence was obtained from a donor at least 40 years old with multiple myeloma. V is TRBV29-1 and J is TRBJ2-7, with TRBD2 identical over 11 bases. CDR3: CSVGTSGGYEPYF. The CDR3, as DNA: TGCAGCGTAGGGACTAGCGGAGGGTACGAGCCGTACTTC.